The 9 T cell receptor beta chains reported below all come from one sample, sequenced in a study of cytomegalovirus exposure and HLA in healthy donors. Repertoires were generated with immunoSEQ multiplex PCR, while TCRdb's copy carries only in-frame clones and drops some. This table has some 290,000 clones, nearly 90% appearing once. The sample was PBMCs. The receptors come from a man aged 25 to 45 in good health and CMV-seronegative.

The rearrangement uses TRBV4-1 and TRBJ2-5; D is unresolved. This CDR3 has 15 amino acids. V was cut by 1 base and J by 5 bases, with 14 bases left in between. Germline CDR1 MGHRA, CDR2 YSYEKL. This CDR3 reads CASSQGSGIGETQYF. The CDR3 DNA is TGCGCCAGCAGCCAAGGGTCAGGCATAGGTGAGACCCAGTACTTC.

The chain links TRBV10-1 to TRBJ1-4; D remains ambiguous. This CDR3 has 13 residues. Looked up from germline, CDR1 is WNHNN and CDR2 is SYGVQD (reference sequence). Deletions cut 8 bases from V and 7 bases from J, with 14 bases between. The CDR3 here is CASQDPFSEKLFF. CDR3 coding DNA: TGCGCCAGCCAGGATCCTTTTTCTGAAAAACTGTTTTTT.

The V gene is TRBV4-3, the J gene TRBJ2-1, with TRBD2 matching 10 bases. The CDR3 is made up of 16 amino acids. Germline-derived CDR1 and CDR2 are LGHNA and YSLEER. The V gene end was trimmed by 0 bases and the J gene end by 6 bases; junction bases not matched to a gene: 5. For the CDR3, the DNA is TGCGCCAGCAGCCAAGAGGCACTAGCGGGGACCAATGAGCAGTTCTTC. As protein: CASSQEALAGTNEQFF.

This chain uses TRBV27 with TRBJ1-1, with 11 bases fitting TRBD1. Looked up from germline, CDR1 is MNHEY and CDR2 is SMNVEV (reference sequence). CDR3 size: 15 residues. J lost 4 bases, V lost 5 bases, and 6 bases had no gene match. The CDR3 region has the DNA TGTGCCAGCAGTGACTCCGGGACAGGGGGCACTGAAGCTTTCTTT. Encoded protein: CASSDSGTGGTEAFF.

The rearrangement joins TRBV12-5 to TRBJ1-1; a weak D match, TRBD1 (6 bases). Germline values: CDR1 LGHNT, CDR2 FRNRAP. Trimming pared 1 base from V and 5 bases from J, leaving 8 bases between. There are 13 residues in the CDR3. The chain's CDR3 is CASGLAGVTEAFF. The DNA of the CDR3 is TGTGCTAGTGGTTTGGCAGGGGTAACTGAAGCTTTCTTT.

This rearrangement joins TRBV2 to TRBJ2-7, with 7 nucleotides matching TRBD1. CDR1 SNHLY and CDR2 FYNNEI come from the germline V gene. V lost 2 bases, J lost 6 bases, and 7 bases stayed unmatched. The CDR3 has 14 residues. This chain's CDR3 is CASSELDRASEQYF. The CDR3 DNA sequence: TGTGCCAGCAGTGAACTTGACAGGGCTTCCGAGCAGTACTTC.

The rearrangement joins TRBV4-2 to TRBJ2-7, with 11 bases identical to TRBD2. From germline, CDR1 is LGHNA and CDR2 YNFKEQ. The CDR3 has 16 amino acids. V lost 1 base, J lost 2 bases, and 4 bases stayed unmatched. The CDR3 sequence is CASSQGGSGGAYEQYF. CDR3 sequence (DNA): TGTGCCAGCAGCCAAGGCGGTAGCGGGGGGGCCTACGAGCAGTACTTC.

The chain has TRBV30 and TRBJ2-2; 9 bases line up with TRBD1. Germline trimming cut 3 bases from V and 0 bases from J; bases unmatched to any gene: 11. CDR3 length: 18 amino acids. Germline loops: CDR1 GTSNPN, CDR2 SVGIG (reference sequence). DNA for the CDR3: TGTGCCTGGAGGAAGGGTAGGACAGGGGCGTCGAACACCGGGGAGCTGTTTTTT. It translates to CAWRKGRTGASNTGELFF.

This clone was observed a single time. The chain combines TRBV18 with TRBJ2-4; TRBD2 aligns across 8 bases. The J segment lost 5 bases and the V segment lost 4 bases, leaving 7 bases of the junction unmatched. Looked up from germline, CDR1 is KGHSH and CDR2 is LQKENI. This CDR3 spans 15 amino acids. The CDR3 nucleotides are TGTGCCAGCTCACTCGCCGGGGGGGTGGAAAACATTCAGTACTTC. Protein product: CASSLAGGVENIQYF.